These 27 T cell receptor beta chains share one sample of origin, sequenced in a study of cytomegalovirus exposure and HLA in healthy donors. The PCR had 60 Vbeta and 13 Jbeta primers. Assay used: immunoSEQ multiplex PCR; TCRdb lists only in-frame clones, some missing. The table has 150,000 to 200,000 clones, about three quarters seen once. Sequenced material: PBMCs. These receptors were obtained from an older woman in good health and CMV-seropositive.

The J gene is TRBJ2-5, the V gene TRBV5-4, with 8 bases fitting TRBD2. TRBJ2-7 matches the DNA end more closely, so the J call is doubtful. From germline, CDR1 is SGHNT and CDR2 YYREEE (reference sequence). This CDR3 contains 14 residues. The CDR3 here is CASSLRGGAYEQYF. The CDR3 nucleotides are TGTGCCAGCAGCTTGCGGGGGGGGGCCTACGAGCAGTACTTC.

This clone is a singleton in its sample. The chain has TRBV11-1 and TRBJ2-1; 8 nucleotides line up with TRBD2. The CDR3 extends over 14 amino acids. Germline CDR1 is SGHAT and CDR2 is FQDESV (reference sequence). V lost 3 bases to trimming and J lost 6 bases; unmatched junction nucleotides: 4. The CDR3 DNA is TGTGCCAGCAGCTTCCGGAGCGGGGGCAATGAGCAGTTCTTC. This encodes CASSFRSGGNEQFF.

The chain combines TRBV18 with TRBJ2-7; perhaps TRBD2 as D (6 bases). The V end lost 0 bases, the J end lost 4 bases, and 16 bases lay between the germline ends. Germline V CDR1 and CDR2: KGHSH, LQKENI. There are 16 residues in the CDR3. Here the CDR3 DNA reads TGTGCCAGCTCACCACCAGGTTCGGAGGGATCGTACGAGCAGTACTTC. Translating gives CASSPPGSEGSYEQYF.

This clone was recorded a few times. The CDR3: CASSPGTSGGYEQYF. The CDR3 nucleotides are TGTGCCAGCAGCCCGGGGACTAGCGGGGGCTACGAGCAGTACTTC. The rearrangement links TRBV7-3 to TRBJ2-7; 14 nucleotides line up with TRBD2. Trimming took 5 bases from V and 3 from J; bases not matched to a gene: 3. Germline CDR1 and CDR2: SGHTA and FQGTGA. This CDR3 has 15 residues.

This sequence joins TRBV14 and TRBJ2-4; unclear D gene. V was cut by 5 bases and J by 6 bases, with 14 bases left in between. The CDR3 spans 14 residues. CDR1 is SGHDN, CDR2 FVKESK, per germline. CDR3 sequence: CASSTFDLANIQYF. The CDR3 region has the DNA TGTGCCAGCAGCACCTTCGACTTAGCAAACATTCAGTACTTC.

The V gene is TRBV2, the J gene TRBJ2-5; 11 nucleotides agree with TRBD2. The CDR3 spans 14 residues. V trimming: 5 bases; J trimming: 5 bases; junction bases outside the gene matches: 4. From germline, CDR1 is SNHLY and CDR2 FYNNEI. Here the CDR3 DNA reads TGTGCCAGCAGTACTAGCGGGGGTGGCGAGACCCAGTACTTC. This codes for CASSTSGGGETQYF.

The V and J genes are TRBV5-6 and TRBJ2-7; 9 nucleotides agree with TRBD2. CDR1 is SGHDT, CDR2 YYEEEE, per germline. This CDR3 region has 14 residues. Unmatched junction bases numbered 4, after V lost 3 bases and J lost 3 bases. CDR3 nucleotides: TGTGCCAGCAGCTGGGGACTAGCTTTCTACGAGCAGTACTTC. This sequence encodes CASSWGLAFYEQYF.

This clone has only a few counts. The J gene is TRBJ2-3, the V gene TRBV1; the table assigns TRBD2, which was not confirmed against the DNA. TRBV1 is deemed a pseudogene. The CDR3 covers 17 residues. CDR3 in amino acids: CTSSQTSGGFPTDTQYF. The DNA of the CDR3 is TGCACCAGCAGCCAAACTAGCGGGGGGTTTCCCACAGATACGCAGTATTTT.

The chain recombines TRBV11-3 with TRBJ2-1; TRBD2 matches at 10 bases. In germline, CDR1 is SGHNT, CDR2 YENEEA. CDR3 size: 15 residues. V was clipped by 5 bases and J by 7 bases; unmatched bases: 8. The CDR3 region is CASSHGLAVLNEQFF. CDR3 in DNA: TGTGCCAGCAGCCACGGACTAGCGGTTCTTAATGAGCAGTTCTTC.

This chain uses TRBV6-5 with TRBJ1-5; 11 bases line up with TRBD1. Germline V CDR1 and CDR2: MNHEY, SVGAGI. Unmatched junction bases numbered 2, after V lost 8 bases and J lost 5 bases. The CDR3 consists of 13 residues. CDR3 residues: CASRDRGDQPQHF. CDR3 DNA: TGTGCCAGCCGGGACAGGGGGGATCAGCCCCAGCATTTT.

This clone was observed a handful of times. The V call is TRBV30, the J call TRBJ1-2, with D uncertain. Germline loops: CDR1 GTSNPN, CDR2 SVGIG (reference sequence). V gave up 1 base and J gave up 4 bases, with 7 bases separating them. This CDR3 is 12 amino acids long. As DNA, the CDR3 is TGTGCCTGGAGTGCGCATAGCTATGGCTACACCTTC. It encodes CAWSAHSYGYTF.

The chain couples TRBV5-4 to TRBJ1-6, with D possibly TRBD1 on 5 matching bases. CDR1 and CDR2 from the germline V gene are SGHNT and YYREEE (reference sequence). The CDR3 runs to 17 residues. Trimming cost V 4 bases and J 0 bases, with 14 bases left between them. CDR3 sequence (DNA): TGTGCCAGCAGCCTCCTAGGGGTGGGCTCCTATAATTCACCCCTCCACTTT. It is translated as CASSLLGVGSYNSPLHF.

The chain employs TRBV20-1 and TRBJ2-5, with D possibly being TRBD1 (6 bases). The CDR3 has 11 residues. Trimming cost V 6 bases and J 4 bases, with 9 bases left between them. CDR1 is DFQATT and CDR2 is SNEGSKA in the germline V gene (reference sequence). The CDR3 sequence is CSARQVETQYF. CDR3 DNA sequence: TGCAGTGCGAGACAGGTAGAGACCCAGTACTTC.

This chain uses TRBV6-1 with TRBJ1-5; 10 bases line up with TRBD1. The CDR3 has 18 amino acids. CDR1 is MNHNS, CDR2 SASEGT, per germline. Germline trimming cut 1 base from V and 4 bases from J; bases unmatched to any gene: 10. CDR3 sequence reads: CASSEGWTGGSGNQPQHF. The CDR3 coding sequence is TGTGCCAGCAGTGAAGGGTGGACAGGGGGATCGGGGAATCAGCCCCAGCATTTT.

As to this clone: The junction and the germline gene differ at one end; a read error may be behind it. The J gene is TRBJ2-6, the V gene TRBV29-1; 7 positions agree with TRBD2. There are 15 residues in the CDR3. Germline-derived CDR1 and CDR2 are SQVTM and ANQGSEA. As DNA, the CDR3 is TGCAGCGTTGAAGCGGGGAGGGCTGGGGCCAACGGCCTGACTTTC. Its protein is CSVEAGRAGANGLTF.

The chain is built from TRBV2 and TRBJ2-5; 7 bases are a match to TRBD1. V lost 11 bases to trimming and J lost 5 bases; unmatched junction nucleotides: 14. CDR1 and CDR2 (germline): SNHLY, FYNNEI. This CDR3 region has 14 residues. Here the CDR3 reads CACRLYEGQETQYF. CDR3 DNA: TGTGCCTGCCGCCTCTACGAGGGACAGGAGACCCAGTACTTC.

This chain links TRBV18 with TRBJ1-5, with 7 positions matching TRBD1. The germline gives CDR1 KGHSH, CDR2 LQKENI. V was clipped by 1 base and J by 2 bases; unmatched bases: 5. CDR3 length: 16 residues. The CDR3 is CASSPRQGGGNQPQHF. The CDR3 nucleotides are TGTGCCAGCTCACCACGACAGGGAGGCGGCAATCAGCCCCAGCATTTT.

This sequence joins TRBV28 and TRBJ1-4; 7 bases fit TRBD1. V was pared by 2 bases and J by 7 bases, with 7 bases of the junction left unmatched. Germline V gene data show CDR1 as MDHEN and CDR2 as SYDVKM. This CDR3 region has 15 residues. This CDR3 reads CASSLAGTATEKLFF. Written as DNA, the CDR3 is TGTGCCAGCAGTTTAGCCGGGACAGCAACTGAAAAACTGTTTTTT.

The chain links TRBV21-1 to TRBJ2-1; TRBD2 is the table's D call, not checked against the DNA. TRBV21-1 is a known pseudogene. This CDR3 contains 16 residues. In nucleotides, the CDR3 is TGTGCCAGCAGCCACCTAGGGACTCTGGCCTACAATGAGCAGTTCTTC. Translating gives CASSHLGTLAYNEQFF.

The chain links TRBV6-1 to TRBJ2-7; no clear D gene. CDR1 MNHNS and CDR2 SASEGT come from the germline V gene. The CDR3 is made up of 13 amino acids. The V end lost 0 bases, the J end lost 4 bases, and 7 bases lay between the germline ends. The CDR3 bases are TGTGCCAGCAGTGAAGCGCTAAGATACGAGCAGTACTTC. It is translated as CASSEALRYEQYF.

This clone was recorded only once. The V call is TRBV4-3, the J call TRBJ2-7; TRBD1 matches at 11 bases. Germline V gene sequence: CDR1 LGHNA, CDR2 YSLEER. V lost 0 bases to trimming and J lost 4 bases; unmatched junction nucleotides: 5. The CDR3 is 16 residues long. The CDR3 sequence: CASSQDVGTGGYEQYF. CDR3 bases: TGCGCCAGCAGCCAAGATGTGGGGACAGGGGGTTACGAGCAGTACTTC.

The chain employs TRBV7-6 and TRBJ2-1, with 12 bases aligning to TRBD2. Trimming removed 3 bases from V and 8 bases from J; junction bases left unmatched: 8. This CDR3 contains 16 residues. CDR1 SGHVS and CDR2 FNYEAQ come from the germline V gene. The CDR3 protein is CASSFSRTSGVYEQFF. Written as DNA, the CDR3 is TGTGCCAGCAGCTTTTCCCGGACTAGCGGGGTATATGAGCAGTTCTTC.

This chain links TRBV27 with TRBJ1-1; 8 nucleotides match TRBD1. Germline CDR1 is MNHEY and CDR2 is SMNVEV (reference sequence). CDR3 length: 17 amino acids. V lost 7 bases and J lost 3; bases outside the gene matches: 16. CDR3 sequence (DNA): TGTGCCAGCAACCCTCTATGGACAGGGCGAACGGACACTGAAGCTTTCTTT. It specifies CASNPLWTGRTDTEAFF.

This clone came up once. This CDR3 is CASSLVQDSYNEQFF. The CDR3 DNA follows: TGTGCCAGCAGCTTGGTACAGGATTCCTACAATGAGCAGTTCTTC. V is TRBV5-4 and J is TRBJ2-1; maybe TRBD1 (5 bases). The CDR3 runs 15 residues. The V gene's germline CDR1 is SGHNT and CDR2 YYREEE (reference sequence). Trimming left V 0 bases short and J 1 base short, with 8 bases between.

The chain is built from TRBV20-1 and TRBJ2-7; D gene ambiguous. Per germline, CDR1 DFQATT and CDR2 SNEGSKA (reference sequence). The CDR3 is made up of 11 amino acids. V lost 4 bases to trimming and J lost 5 bases, with 9 bases between them. CDR3 residues: CSAKSVHEQYF. CDR3 sequence (DNA): TGCAGTGCTAAATCAGTCCACGAGCAGTACTTC.

This clone was seen only once. The chain links TRBV18 to TRBJ1-5; 8 bases map to TRBD1. CDR1 is KGHSH, CDR2 LQKENI, per germline. J gave up 4 bases and V 2 bases, and 19 bases lay outside the gene matches. The CDR3 totals 20 residues. CDR3 loop: CASSPTPPGQVQTLNQPQHF. CDR3 in DNA: TGTGCCAGCTCACCAACTCCCCCGGGACAGGTCCAAACGCTTAATCAGCCCCAGCATTTT. The whole variable domain, filled in from reference TRBV18 and TRBJ1-5, reads NAGVMQNPRHLVRRRGQEARLRCSPMKGHSHVYWYRQLPEEGLKFMVYLQKENIIDESGMPKERFSAEFPKEGPSILRIQQVVRGDSAAYFCASSPTPPGQVQTLNQPQHFGDGTRLSIL.

The chain has TRBV25-1 and TRBJ1-5; D remains ambiguous. The germline V gene has CDR1 MGHDK and CDR2 SYGVNS. CDR3 length: 12 residues. Trimming shortened V by 6 bases and J by 2 bases, and 5 bases separated the two germline ends. Here the CDR3 reads CASRRGNQPQHF. CDR3 nucleotides: TGTGCCAGCAGAAGAGGCAATCAGCCCCAGCATTTT.